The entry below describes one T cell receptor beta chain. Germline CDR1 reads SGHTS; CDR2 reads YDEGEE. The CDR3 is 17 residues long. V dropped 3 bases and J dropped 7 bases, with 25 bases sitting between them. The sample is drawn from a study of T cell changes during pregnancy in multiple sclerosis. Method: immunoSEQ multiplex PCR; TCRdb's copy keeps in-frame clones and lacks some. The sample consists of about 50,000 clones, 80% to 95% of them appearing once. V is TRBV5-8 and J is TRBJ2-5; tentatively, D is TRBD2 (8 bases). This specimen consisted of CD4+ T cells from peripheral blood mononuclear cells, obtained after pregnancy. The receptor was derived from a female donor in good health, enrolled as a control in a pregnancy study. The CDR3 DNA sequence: TGTGCCAGCAGCTCCTGGACCGGGAGGGGGCTTACGCGGACCCAGTACTTC. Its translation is CASSSWTGRGLTRTQYF.